This note documents a single TCR beta chain sequence. Its antigen is still unknown. This sample is part of a study of T cell responses to AZD1222 COVID-19 vaccine. Study-level findings and limits: Dominant CD4 TCR responses targeted spike regions 160-218 and 743-854.

CDR3 length: 14 residues. Germline CDR1 reads SGDLS; CDR2 reads YYNGEE. The V and J ends lost 4 bases and 0 bases respectively, with 11 bases between them. Only in-frame clones appear in the TCRdb table, and some are missing; sequencing was by immunoSEQ multiplex PCR. Found here are fewer than 130,000 clones, 92% of them singletons; the top ten hold approximately 1.1%. This chain uses TRBV9 with TRBJ2-7; D remains unclear. The origin of this receptor is an adult in good health. Sequenced here: peripheral blood, sampled on day 0 of AZD1222 vaccination. CDR3 protein: CASSPQQNSYEQYF. CDR3 DNA: TGTGCCAGCAGCCCTCAACAGAACTCCTACGAGCAGTACTTC.